A selection of T cell receptor beta chains follows, all from one sample in a study of blood T cells in healthy people across ages. TCRdb analysed the 5' RACE reads with MiXCR anew, one entry per CDR3 protein. Of under 700,000 distinct CDR3 sequences in the sample, 24% were seen once. These data also formed part of another study, on T cells of mothers and their children.

What was sequenced was blood. The receptor source for this set is a boy between 10 and 17 years old in good health. Both conserved end residues are part of each CDR3. The order of the fields is clone size, J gene, V gene, D gene, CDR3 protein, CDR3 DNA. A D gene is named only where the DNA matches it firmly. The listing skips clone size in some rows; elsewhere it reads once, few, many or a size class.

clone_size: .
j_call: TRBJ1-5
v_call: TRBV25-1
d_call: .
cdr3_aa: CASSEGTAVGNQPQHF
cdr3_nt: TGTGCCAGCAGTGAAGGGACCGCGGTTGGCAATCAGCCCCAGCATTTT

clone_size: .
j_call: TRBJ1-4
v_call: TRBV7-9
d_call: .
cdr3_aa: CASSLEGAFNEKLFF
cdr3_nt: TGTGCCAGCAGCTTAGAGGGAGCCTTTAATGAAAAACTGTTTTTT

clone_size: few
j_call: TRBJ2-7
v_call: TRBV4-3
d_call: .
cdr3_aa: CASSQNVAQSSYEQYF
cdr3_nt: TGCGCCAGCAGCCAAAATGTAGCACAGAGCTCCTACGAGCAGTACTTC

clone_size: .
j_call: TRBJ2-5
v_call: TRBV7-3
d_call: .
cdr3_aa: CASTPGGRGETQYF
cdr3_nt: TGTGCCAGCACCCCTGGAGGCCGCGGGGAGACCCAGTACTTC

clone_size: few
j_call: TRBJ2-3
v_call: TRBV28
d_call: .
cdr3_aa: CASSLWGRSTDTQYF
cdr3_nt: TGTGCCAGCAGTCTATGGGGCAGGTCCACAGATACGCAGTATTTT

clone_size: few
j_call: TRBJ2-1
v_call: TRBV29-1
d_call: .
cdr3_aa: CSVLRTPSEDSYNEQFF
cdr3_nt: TGCAGCGTTCTCAGGACGCCCTCGGAGGATTCCTACAATGAGCAGTTCTTC

clone_size: .
j_call: TRBJ2-1
v_call: TRBV7-2
d_call: .
cdr3_aa: CASSIGRGWQFF
cdr3_nt: TGTGCCAGCAGCATCGGTCGGGGCTGGCAGTTCTTC

clone_size: .
j_call: TRBJ2-1
v_call: TRBV24-1
d_call: TRBD1
cdr3_aa: CATSDRDRGSYNEQFF
cdr3_nt: TGTGCCACCAGTGACCGTGACAGGGGCTCCTACAATGAGCAGTTCTTC

clone_size: once
j_call: TRBJ2-7
v_call: TRBV13
d_call: TRBD1
cdr3_aa: CASSPYLDRGHYEQYF
cdr3_nt: TGTGCCAGCAGCCCATACTTGGACAGGGGGCACTACGAGCAGTACTTC

clone_size: .
j_call: TRBJ2-2
v_call: TRBV27
d_call: TRBD1
cdr3_aa: CASSLSINRDRGPGELFF
cdr3_nt: TGTGCCAGCAGTTTATCGATAAACAGGGACAGGGGCCCCGGGGAGCTGTTTTTT

clone_size: .
j_call: TRBJ2-6
v_call: TRBV12-3/TRBV12-4
d_call: TRBD1
cdr3_aa: CASSPHGQVLSGANVLTF
cdr3_nt: TGTGCCAGCAGTCCCCATGGACAGGTCTTATCCGGGGCCAACGTCCTGACTTTC

clone_size: many
j_call: TRBJ2-4
v_call: TRBV29-1
d_call: .
cdr3_aa: CSLRDHLAKNIQYF
cdr3_nt: TGCAGCCTCCGGGATCATCTAGCCAAAAACATTCAGTACTTC

clone_size: few
j_call: TRBJ1-3
v_call: TRBV7-9
d_call: .
cdr3_aa: CASSLPSAGNTIYF
cdr3_nt: TGTGCCAGCAGCTTACCCTCGGCTGGAAACACCATATATTTT

clone_size: .
j_call: TRBJ2-5
v_call: TRBV25-1
d_call: .
cdr3_aa: CASSESPTKFF
cdr3_nt: TGTGCCAGCAGTGAATCGCCTACAAAGTTCTTC

clone_size: few
j_call: TRBJ1-6
v_call: TRBV2
d_call: .
cdr3_aa: CASSEEGYYNSPLHF
cdr3_nt: TGTGCCAGCAGTGAGGAAGGCTATTATAATTCACCCCTCCACTTT

clone_size: .
j_call: TRBJ1-4
v_call: TRBV29-1
d_call: .
cdr3_aa: CSVVWTVNEKLFF
cdr3_nt: TGCAGCGTTGTCTGGACAGTGAATGAAAAACTGTTTTTT

clone_size: few
j_call: TRBJ2-3
v_call: TRBV7-2
d_call: TRBD2
cdr3_aa: CASSLAAATPGYF
cdr3_nt: TGTGCCAGCAGCCTAGCGGCCGCCACACCGGGGTATTTT

clone_size: few
j_call: TRBJ2-1
v_call: TRBV4-1
d_call: .
cdr3_aa: CASSQIRGATGNEQFF
cdr3_nt: TGCGCCAGCAGCCAAATCCGGGGGGCGACGGGCAATGAGCAGTTCTTC

clone_size: .
j_call: TRBJ1-2
v_call: TRBV9
d_call: .
cdr3_aa: CASSVAPEDYGYTF
cdr3_nt: TGTGCCAGCAGCGTAGCCCCGGAAGACTATGGCTACACCTTC

clone_size: few
j_call: TRBJ1-1
v_call: TRBV2
d_call: .
cdr3_aa: CASSGIGQMNTEAFF
cdr3_nt: TGTGCCAGCAGTGGAATAGGACAGATGAACACTGAAGCTTTCTTT